The sequence of this T cell receptor beta chain was determined in a study of long-term antiretroviral therapy in people with HIV. Notes on the study in general: All time points showed a repertoire dominated by clones expanded before ART.

Comment on this clone: Its antigen is unknown.

Run at survey level, the immunoSEQ assay was version v3.0. Sequencing aimed at about 40,000-55,000 T-cell genomes per sample. Using immunoSEQ multiplex PCR, the repertoire was profiled, and TCRdb retains in-frame clones only, with some absent. This table has 20,000 to 25,000 clones, 80% to 85% appearing once. This material consisted of unsorted PBMCs, taken 0.2 years after starting antiretroviral therapy. This TCR was sampled from a woman in her 30s with HIV.

This CDR3 is CASRLQGSYSNQPQHF. CDR3 in DNA: TGTGCCAGCAGGCTCCAGGGGTCCTATAGCAATCAGCCCCAGCATTTT. The chain has TRBV27 and TRBJ1-5; possibly TRBD1 for D (6 bases). The ends were cut back, 6 bases at V and 0 bases at J, with 15 bases in the middle. Germline V lookup: CDR1 MNHEY, CDR2 SMNVEV (reference sequence). This CDR3 comprises 16 residues.